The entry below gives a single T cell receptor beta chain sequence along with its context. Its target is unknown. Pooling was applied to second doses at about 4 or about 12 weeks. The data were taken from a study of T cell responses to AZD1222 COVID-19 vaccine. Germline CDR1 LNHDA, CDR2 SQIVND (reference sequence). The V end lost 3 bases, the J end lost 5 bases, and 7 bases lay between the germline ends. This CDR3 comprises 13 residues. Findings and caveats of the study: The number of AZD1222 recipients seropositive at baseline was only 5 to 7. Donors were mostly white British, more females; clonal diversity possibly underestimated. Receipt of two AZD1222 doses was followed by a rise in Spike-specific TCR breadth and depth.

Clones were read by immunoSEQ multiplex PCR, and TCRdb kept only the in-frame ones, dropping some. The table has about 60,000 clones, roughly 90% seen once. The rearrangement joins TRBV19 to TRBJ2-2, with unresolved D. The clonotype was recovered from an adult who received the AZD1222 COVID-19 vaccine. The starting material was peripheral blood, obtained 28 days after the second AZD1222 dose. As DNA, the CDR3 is TGTGCCAGTAGTATTTCCGGGACCGGGGAGCTGTTTTTT. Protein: CASSISGTGELFF.